Shown below are 31 T cell receptor beta chains from a single sample sequenced in a study of OX40 agonist ivuxolimab in advanced cancers. Assay used: immunoSEQ multiplex PCR; TCRdb lists only in-frame clones, some missing. The sample holds more than 45,000 clones, roughly 84% seen once. The specimen was CD4+ or CD8+ T cells sorted from blood, collected in a trial of the OX40 agonist ivuxolimab. The receptor set was obtained from an adult with an advanced solid tumor such as melanoma, head and neck, liver or kidney cancer.

The J gene is TRBJ2-5, the V gene TRBV29-1; no clear D. Germline V gene sequence: CDR1 SQVTM, CDR2 ANQGSEA. The CDR3 is made up of 13 amino acids. V gave up 4 bases and J gave up 2 bases, with 11 bases separating them. The DNA of the CDR3 is TGCAGCGTTGGGACGGCGACTCAAGAGACCCAGTACTTC. It codes for CSVGTATQETQYF.

The chain carries TRBV7-9 and TRBJ2-1; tentatively, D is TRBD2 (6 bases). Germline V lookup: CDR1 SEHNR, CDR2 FQNEAQ (reference sequence). The CDR3 extends over 12 amino acids. Trimming left V 7 bases short and J 7 bases short, with 11 bases between. The DNA for the CDR3 is TGTGCCAGCATCGGCGGGGTAAATGAGCAGTTCTTC. Protein: CASIGGVNEQFF.

This clone was recorded once. The chain uses TRBV27 and TRBJ1-3; D ambiguous. This CDR3 is built from 16 residues. Trimming left V 0 bases short and J 3 bases short, with 12 bases between. Per germline, CDR1 MNHEY and CDR2 SMNVEV (reference sequence). The CDR3 here is CASSLSGRVIGNTIYF. DNA of the CDR3: TGTGCCAGCAGTTTATCGGGGAGGGTCATTGGAAACACCATATATTTT.

The J gene is TRBJ1-5, the V gene TRBV21-1; the DNA was not used to check the table's D call, TRBD1. TRBV21-1 is classified as a pseudogene. CDR3 length equals 14 residues. The CDR3 coding sequence is TGTGCCAGCAGCAATGGGACAGTAAGGCAGCCCCAGCATTTT. This codes for CASSNGTVRQPQHF.

As to this clone: At the DNA level, this CDR3 is encoded by other sequences in the same sample as well. V and J are TRBV27 and TRBJ1-2; a weak D match, TRBD1 (5 bases). The CDR3 loop spans 14 amino acids. The germline CDR1 and CDR2 sequences are MNHEY and SMNVEV (reference sequence). The V end was cut by 4 bases, the J end by 4 bases, with 13 bases between. This CDR3 reads CASSYGGFGYGYTF. The CDR3 region has the DNA TGTGCCAGCAGTTACGGGGGGTTTGGCTATGGCTACACCTTC.

The V call is TRBV7-9, the J call TRBJ1-1, with 7 nucleotides matching TRBD1. This CDR3 is 14 amino acids long. Germline V gives CDR1 SEHNR, CDR2 FQNEAQ (reference sequence). J lost 4 bases, V lost 2 bases, and 4 bases had no gene match. CDR3 sequence reads: CASSLRAGGTEAFF. In DNA, the CDR3 is TGTGCCAGCAGCTTACGGGCAGGGGGCACTGAAGCTTTCTTT.

The chain couples TRBV18 to TRBJ2-1, with D perhaps given as TRBD1 or TRBD2 (6 bases each). The CDR3 length is 13 residues. Germline V gene data show CDR1 as KGHSH and CDR2 as LQKENI. V lost 7 bases to trimming and J lost 3 bases, with 10 bases between them. The CDR3 region is CASLADSYNEQFF. In DNA form, the CDR3 reads TGTGCCAGCTTAGCGGACAGCTACAATGAGCAGTTCTTC.

V gene TRBV5-1 combines with J gene TRBJ2-1; D may be TRBD2 (5 bases). The V gene lost 0 bases and the J gene lost 6 bases, with 19 bases spanning the gap. CDR3 length: 17 amino acids. Germline lookup yields CDR1 SGHRS and CDR2 YFSETQ. CDR3 sequence reads: CASSLVASNTGINEQFF. In DNA form, the CDR3 reads TGCGCCAGCAGCTTGGTAGCATCCAACACGGGGATCAATGAGCAGTTCTTC. Together with reference TRBV5-1 and TRBJ2-1, the CDR3 gives the full variable domain: KAGVTQTPRYLIKTRGQQVTLSCSPISGHRSVSWYQQTPGQGLQFLFEYFSETQRNKGNFPGRFSGRQFSNSRSEMNVSTLELGDSALYLCASSLVASNTGINEQFFGPGTRLTVL.

This chain uses TRBV19 with TRBJ1-2; unclear D gene. V shed 0 bases and J shed 1 base, with 6 bases lying between them. From germline, CDR1 is LNHDA and CDR2 SQIVND (reference sequence). The CDR3 spans 14 residues. The CDR3 sequence: CASSIDEINYGYTF. CDR3 DNA sequence: TGTGCCAGTAGTATAGACGAGATTAACTATGGCTACACCTTC.

This sequence joins TRBV14 and TRBJ2-7; 9 nucleotides match TRBD2. Germline V gene data show CDR1 as SGHDN and CDR2 as FVKESK. V lost 5 bases, J lost 0 bases, and 8 bases stayed unmatched. The CDR3 is 16 amino acids. The CDR3 DNA follows: TGTGCCAGCAGCAAAGGACTAGCGCGCAGCTCCTACGAGCAGTACTTC. It is translated as CASSKGLARSSYEQYF.

The chain is built from TRBV12-5 and TRBJ1-4, with D perhaps TRBD1 (6 bases). V gave up 5 bases and J gave up 4 bases, with 17 bases separating them. The germline V gene has CDR1 LGHNT and CDR2 FRNRAP. The CDR3 length is 16 residues. CDR3: CASGNTRTAHNEKLFF. For the CDR3, the DNA is TGTGCTAGTGGTAATACTCGGACAGCCCATAATGAAAAACTGTTTTTT.

This clone was observed once. The J gene is TRBJ2-2, the V gene TRBV30, with D unresolved. The V gene lost 2 bases and the J gene lost 4 bases, with 5 bases spanning the gap. Per germline, CDR1 GTSNPN and CDR2 SVGIG (reference sequence). The CDR3 length is 12 residues. The CDR3 region is CAWSTGTGELFF. DNA for the CDR3: TGTGCCTGGAGTACTGGCACCGGGGAGCTGTTTTTT. Together with reference TRBV30 and TRBJ2-2, the CDR3 gives the full variable domain: SQTIHQWPATLVQPVGSPLSLECTVEGTSNPNLYWYRQAAGRGLQLLFYSVGIGQISSEVPQNLSASRPQDRQFILSSKKLLLSDSGFYLCAWSTGTGELFFGEGSRLTVL.

The chain links TRBV7-2 to TRBJ1-3; no clear D gene. V dropped 11 bases and J dropped 4 bases, with 21 bases sitting between them. This CDR3 spans 15 amino acids. Germline V gene lookup returns CDR1 SGHTA and CDR2 FQGNSA. The DNA for the CDR3 is TGTGCCTCCGGAGACGGACTTAACTTAGGAAACACCATATATTTT. Amino acid sequence: CASGDGLNLGNTIYF.

This clone appeared once. The chain is built from TRBV10-2 and TRBJ2-3; 9 bases align to TRBD2. The ends lost 5 bases at V and 1 base at J; junction bases unmatched: 7. This CDR3 has 16 residues. Germline V gives CDR1 WSHSY, CDR2 SAAADI. The DNA for the CDR3 is TGCGCCAGCAGTAAGACTAGCGGCCTCCGCACAGATACGCAGTATTTT. The encoded protein is CASSKTSGLRTDTQYF.

J is TRBJ2-1 and V is TRBV7-9; perhaps D is TRBD1 or TRBD2 (5 bases each). Germline CDR1 SEHNR, CDR2 FQNEAQ (reference sequence). Trimming removed 5 bases from V and 3 bases from J, with 11 bases in between. This CDR3 region has 14 residues. The CDR3 protein is CASSILGDYNEQFF. Here the CDR3 DNA reads TGTGCCAGCAGCATTCTGGGGGACTACAATGAGCAGTTCTTC.

The V gene is TRBV27, the J gene TRBJ2-1; D is unresolved. This CDR3 comprises 13 residues. V shed 7 bases and J shed 2 bases, with 9 bases lying between them. Germline V gene sequence: CDR1 MNHEY, CDR2 SMNVEV (reference sequence). For the CDR3, the DNA is TGTGCCAGCAACCCAGCGCCCTACAATGAGCAGTTCTTC. Its translation is CASNPAPYNEQFF.

This clone turned up a few times. This chain connects TRBV6-6 to TRBJ2-7; 7 bases line up with TRBD1. Germline V lookup: CDR1 MNHNY, CDR2 SVGAGI (reference sequence). This CDR3 region has 12 residues. V was pared by 7 bases and J by 6 bases, with 6 bases of the junction left unmatched. The CDR3 DNA reads as TGTGCCAGCACGGAAGGGGGCCTCGAGCAGTACTTC. Amino acids: CASTEGGLEQYF.

This chain connects TRBV14 to TRBJ1-1; unclear D gene. CDR3 length: 15 amino acids. Germline lookup yields CDR1 SGHDN and CDR2 FVKESK. Deletions cut 0 bases from V and 1 base from J, with 9 bases between. The CDR3 is CASSQERAANTEAFF. CDR3 bases: TGTGCCAGCAGCCAAGAGAGGGCAGCGAACACTGAAGCTTTCTTT.

The genes are TRBV10-1 and TRBJ2-1; 8 nucleotides line up with TRBD2. CDR3 size: 14 residues. CDR1 and CDR2 from the germline V gene are WNHNN and SYGVQD (reference sequence). V was clipped by 10 bases and J by 8 bases; unmatched bases: 13. The CDR3 sequence is CATSPHAGGYEQFF. The DNA of the CDR3 is TGCGCCACCAGCCCCCATGCGGGAGGTTATGAGCAGTTCTTC.

The chain is built from TRBV4-2 and TRBJ2-1; 10 nucleotides align to TRBD2. The germline gives CDR1 LGHNA, CDR2 YNFKEQ. V lost 0 bases to trimming and J lost 15 bases; unmatched junction nucleotides: 11. The CDR3 totals 15 residues. The CDR3 sequence: CASSQESASGGRWFF. CDR3 bases: TGTGCCAGCAGCCAAGAGTCTGCTAGCGGGGGAAGATGGTTCTTC.

This clone has a handful of counts. The J gene is TRBJ2-2, the V gene TRBV5-5; D not certain. The CDR3 has 17 residues. V lost 0 bases and J 0 bases, leaving 12 bases between the germline ends. Germline lookup yields CDR1 SGHKS and CDR2 YYEKEE (reference sequence). Written as DNA, the CDR3 is TGTGCCAGCAGCTTGGCGTGGTTACAGCCGAACACCGGGGAGCTGTTTTTT. Protein sequence: CASSLAWLQPNTGELFF.

This clone was observed a few times. The chain combines TRBV19 with TRBJ1-5; no clear D gene. This CDR3 comprises 16 residues. The V end was cut by 2 bases, the J end by 2 bases, with 13 bases between. CDR1 is LNHDA and CDR2 is SQIVND in the germline V gene (reference sequence). CDR3 in amino acids: CASSISVGFRNQPQHF. DNA for the CDR3: TGTGCCAGTAGTATATCCGTAGGGTTTCGCAATCAGCCCCAGCATTTT. Together with reference TRBV19 and TRBJ1-5, the CDR3 gives the full variable domain: DGGITQSPKYLFRKEGQNVTLSCEQNLNHDAMYWYRQDPGQGLRLIYYSQIVNDFQKGDIAEGYSVSREKKESFPLTVTSAQKNPTAFYLCASSISVGFRNQPQHFGDGTRLSIL.

The genes are TRBV6-4 and TRBJ2-2, with D possibly matching TRBD2 (6 bases). The CDR3 is 17 amino acids. Germline V gene sequence: CDR1 MRHNA, CDR2 SNTAGT. V was clipped by 0 bases and J by 1 base, with 12 bases between them. DNA of the CDR3: TGTGCCAGCAGTGACTCTGGGGGACTCTTGAACACCGGGGAGCTGTTTTTT. Translated: CASSDSGGLLNTGELFF.

This clone showed up just a few times. The rearrangement links TRBV12-5 to TRBJ1-1; D call uncertain. The V end lost 2 bases, the J end lost 1 base, and 5 bases lay between the germline ends. The CDR3 spans 13 residues. CDR1 and CDR2 from the germline V gene are LGHNT and FRNRAP. CDR3 in amino acids: CASGLIGNTEAFF. CDR3 nucleotide sequence: TGTGCTAGTGGTTTGATAGGGAACACTGAAGCTTTCTTT.

V gene TRBV7-2 combines with J gene TRBJ2-1; 7 bases align to TRBD2. The CDR3 has 15 amino acids. Germline CDR1 reads SGHTA; CDR2 reads FQGNSA. The junction had 2 bases not matched to a gene; V was cut back by 3 bases and J by 0 bases. CDR3 DNA: TGTGCCAGCAGCTTGACTAGCAGCTCCTACAATGAGCAGTTCTTC. Its translation: CASSLTSSSYNEQFF.

The chain employs TRBV27 and TRBJ2-3, with D unclear. The CDR3 has 14 residues. Germline CDR1 is MNHEY and CDR2 is SMNVEV (reference sequence). V lost 2 bases and J 1 base, leaving 7 bases between the germline ends. The CDR3 bases are TGTGCCAGCAGTTTAAAATACGGCACAGATACGCAGTATTTT. As protein: CASSLKYGTDTQYF.

The rearrangement links TRBV28 to TRBJ1-2; D is undetermined. Germline CDR1 is MDHEN and CDR2 is SYDVKM. Trimming took off 3 bases at V and 1 base at J, with 12 bases between the two ends. CDR3 length equals 15 residues. CDR3 amino acids: CASSFQGGSNYGYTF. In DNA, the CDR3 is TGTGCCAGCAGTTTTCAAGGCGGGAGTAACTATGGCTACACCTTC.

This clone was seen only a few times. The chain carries TRBV7-8 and TRBJ2-5, with 7 bases that match TRBD2. V lost 8 bases and J lost 2; bases outside the gene matches: 5. The CDR3 spans 13 residues. Germline loops: CDR1 SGHVS, CDR2 FQNEAQ. The CDR3 region has the DNA TGTGCCAGCCGCCCGGGAGGACAAGAGACCCAGTACTTC. Translated: CASRPGGQETQYF.

This clone has only one observation. The genes are TRBV7-2 and TRBJ2-3; TRBD1 or TRBD2 may be the D gene (5 bases each). Per the germline V gene, CDR1 is SGHTA and CDR2 is FQGNSA. The CDR3 totals 15 residues. V was trimmed by 3 bases and J by 9 bases, leaving 19 bases between them. CDR3 loop: CASSFPTILGETQYF. The CDR3 nucleotides are TGTGCCAGCAGCTTTCCTACCATCCTAGGGGAGACGCAGTATTTT.

The rearrangement uses TRBV18 and TRBJ2-5; D is ambiguous. Germline CDR1 KGHSH, CDR2 LQKENI. The V gene lost 3 bases and the J gene lost 3 bases, with 2 bases spanning the gap. The CDR3 has 11 amino acids. CDR3 residues: CASSPEETQYF. The CDR3, as DNA: TGTGCCAGCTCACCGGAAGAGACCCAGTACTTC. The full variable domain, in which reference TRBV18 and TRBJ2-5 provide the parts outside the CDR3, is NAGVMQNPRHLVRRRGQEARLRCSPMKGHSHVYWYRQLPEEGLKFMVYLQKENIIDESGMPKERFSAEFPKEGPSILRIQQVVRGDSAAYFCASSPEETQYFGPGTRLLVL.

This chain connects TRBV23-1 to TRBJ2-2; TRBD1 agrees at 10 bases. TRBV23-1 counts as an open reading frame of uncertain function. Trimming took 6 bases from V and 3 from J; bases not matched to a gene: 4. The length of the CDR3 is 15 residues. CDR3 protein: CASSPDRGHTGELFF. As DNA, the CDR3 is TGCGCCAGCAGCCCCGACAGGGGGCACACCGGGGAGCTGTTTTTT.